The 17 T cell receptor beta chains listed next were all sequenced from one sample in a study of T cell responses to AZD1222 COVID-19 vaccine. Data came from immunoSEQ multiplex PCR; TCRdb stores just in-frame clones and leaves some out. The sample lists 65,000 to 90,000 clones, less than 90% seen once, with approximately 7% in the top ten. Source: peripheral blood, taken on day 0 of AZD1222 vaccination. Receptors originate from an adult in good health.

This chain links TRBV18 with TRBJ2-7; 9 bases agree with TRBD2. The germline CDR1 and CDR2 sequences are KGHSH and LQKENI. Trimming took 2 bases from V and 7 from J; bases not matched to a gene: 6. The CDR3 is made up of 14 amino acids. CDR3 amino acids: CASSPAGGPREQYF. The CDR3 nucleotides read TGTGCCAGCTCACCAGCGGGAGGGCCGCGTGAGCAGTACTTC.

The genes are TRBV9 and TRBJ1-3; maybe TRBD1 (6 bases). Trimming left V 3 bases short and J 0 bases short, with 7 bases between. Germline V gene data show CDR1 as SGDLS and CDR2 as YYNGEE. This CDR3 has 14 amino acids. CDR3 sequence reads: CASSAGHSGNTIYF. CDR3 in DNA: TGTGCCAGCAGCGCGGGACACTCTGGAAACACCATATATTTT.

This chain joins TRBV28 and TRBJ1-3; 12 positions agree with TRBD1. The germline V gene encodes CDR1 MDHEN and CDR2 SYDVKM. The CDR3 extends over 16 amino acids. With V trimmed by 2 bases and J by 5 bases, 4 bases remained unmatched. The CDR3 here is CASSLGTGGFRNTIYF. DNA of the CDR3: TGTGCCAGCAGTTTAGGGACAGGGGGCTTCCGAAACACCATATATTTT.

The chain links TRBV5-1 to TRBJ2-7; D perhaps matches TRBD2 (6 bases). Germline CDR1 and CDR2: SGHRS and YFSETQ. V was clipped by 4 bases and J by 4 bases, with 12 bases between them. The CDR3 is 13 amino acids. The CDR3 nucleotides are TGCGCCAGCAGCCCCGGGAGCGGTTACGAGCAGTACTTC. It yields the protein CASSPGSGYEQYF. The full variable domain, completed using reference TRBV5-1 and TRBJ2-7, is KAGVTQTPRYLIKTRGQQVTLSCSPISGHRSVSWYQQTPGQGLQFLFEYFSETQRNKGNFPGRFSGRQFSNSRSEMNVSTLELGDSALYLCASSPGSGYEQYFGPGTRLTVT.

The chain combines TRBV3-1 (or the pseudogene TRBV3-2) with TRBJ1-6; 10 nucleotides line up with TRBD1. J lost 7 bases, V lost 10 bases, and 10 bases had no gene match. This CDR3 region has 15 residues. Germline V gives CDR1 LGHDT, CDR2 YNNKEL (reference sequence). CDR3 nucleotide sequence: TGTGCCACTAGGCAAGACAGGGGGCAAAATTCACCCCTCCACTTT. Protein product: CATRQDRGQNSPLHF.

The chain uses TRBV7-8 and TRBJ2-2, with 8 bases matching TRBD2. The CDR3 runs 16 residues. The V and J ends lost 5 bases and 5 bases, in that order; junction bases with no gene match: 10. In germline, CDR1 is SGHVS, CDR2 FQNEAQ. The CDR3 DNA follows: TGTGCCAGCAGCCCACTGCGGGGGGTTGGTACCGGGGAGCTGTTTTTT. This codes for CASSPLRGVGTGELFF.

The chain links TRBV5-1 to TRBJ1-1, with D uncertain. CDR3 length equals 14 residues. Trimming pared 0 bases from V and 2 bases from J, leaving 8 bases between. Germline lookup yields CDR1 SGHRS and CDR2 YFSETQ. The CDR3: CASSLERSNTEAFF. CDR3 nucleotide sequence: TGCGCCAGCAGCTTGGAACGGTCAAACACTGAAGCTTTCTTT.

The chain couples TRBV15 to TRBJ1-5; D might be TRBD1 (5 bases). Trimming removed 3 bases at V and 3 bases at J, with 15 bases between. This CDR3 contains 16 residues. CDR1 and CDR2 from the germline V gene are LNHNV and YYDKDF (reference sequence). CDR3 bases: TGTGCCACCAGCAGCTCGACAGTAATCTCCAATCAGCCCCAGCATTTT. Encoded protein: CATSSSTVISNQPQHF.

The CDR3 DNA is TGTGCCAGCAGCTTGGTGCTGACAGGTGGAAACACCATATATTTT. Amino acid sequence: CASSLVLTGGNTIYF. The V gene is TRBV5-5, the J gene TRBJ1-3; a weak D match, TRBD1 (6 bases). V lost 0 bases, J lost 3 bases, and 10 bases lay in between. This CDR3 has 15 residues. The germline V gene encodes CDR1 SGHKS and CDR2 YYEKEE (reference sequence). The variable domain in full, completed from reference TRBV5-5 and TRBJ1-3, reads DAGVTQSPTHLIKTRGQQVTLRCSPISGHKSVSWYQQVLGQGPQFIFQYYEKEERGRGNFPDRFSARQFPNYSSELNVNALLLGDSALYLCASSLVLTGGNTIYFGEGSWLTVV.

This clone appeared a single time. The CDR3 coding sequence is TGTGCCAGCAGCCCCCCGGGCACCGGGGAGCTGTTTTTT. This gives the protein CASSPPGTGELFF. V gene TRBV3-1 (or the pseudogene TRBV3-2) combines with J gene TRBJ2-2; D gene unclear. This CDR3 comprises 13 residues. CDR1 and CDR2 (germline): LGHDT, YNNKEL (reference sequence). Trimming removed 4 bases at V and 4 bases at J, with 7 bases between.

This clone was counted a single time. The chain uses TRBV20-1 and TRBJ1-1; maybe TRBD1 (6 bases). V was trimmed by 6 bases and J by 4 bases, leaving 9 bases between them. Germline CDR1 reads DFQATT; CDR2 reads SNEGSKA (reference sequence). There are 11 residues in the CDR3. The CDR3 is CSARTVTEAFF. The CDR3 DNA is TGCAGTGCGAGGACAGTCACTGAAGCTTTCTTT.

About this clone itself: Other DNA sequences within the sample encode an identical CDR3. This chain links TRBV30 with TRBJ2-7; TRBD2 aligns across 13 bases. CDR1 is GTSNPN, CDR2 SVGIG, per germline (reference sequence). The CDR3 runs 14 residues. J lost 3 bases, V lost 2 bases, and 1 base had no gene match. The CDR3 coding sequence is TGTGCCTGGAGTAGGACTAGCGGGGGCTACGAGCAGTACTTC. This sequence encodes CAWSRTSGGYEQYF.

The chain combines TRBV19 with TRBJ1-5; D unresolved. CDR1 LNHDA and CDR2 SQIVND come from the germline V gene (reference sequence). The CDR3 runs 14 residues. Trimming took off 0 bases at V and 3 bases at J, with 6 bases between the two ends. The CDR3 DNA reads as TGTGCCAGTAGTATAGAGAGTCACAATCAGCCCCAGCATTTT. This sequence encodes CASSIESHNQPQHF.

The chain uses TRBV9 and TRBJ1-1, with 7 nucleotides matching TRBD1. This CDR3 is built from 14 residues. Germline CDR1 SGDLS, CDR2 YYNGEE. V shed 3 bases and J 4 bases; nucleotides not matched to a gene: 6. CDR3 protein: CASSGQGKGTEAFF. The CDR3 bases are TGTGCCAGCAGCGGACAGGGCAAGGGCACTGAAGCTTTCTTT.

The CDR3 nucleotides are TGCGCCAGCGGGTCCTCAGGGCTGAGACAAGAGACCCAGTACTTC. It codes for CASGSSGLRQETQYF. The gene calls are TRBV5-1 and TRBJ2-5, with D possibly matching TRBD1 (5 bases). The CDR3 has 15 residues. V was shortened by 7 bases and J by 2 bases, with 18 bases between the two germline ends. Germline assignment: CDR1 SGHRS and CDR2 YFSETQ.

The chain recombines TRBV6-5 with TRBJ1-1, with D unresolved. CDR1 is MNHEY and CDR2 is SVGAGI in the germline V gene. The CDR3 length is 13 residues. The germline V and J ends were trimmed by 8 bases and 6 bases, with 16 bases remaining between them. This CDR3 is CASSKGSQPEAFF. CDR3 coding DNA: TGTGCCAGCTCCAAGGGCTCCCAACCTGAAGCTTTCTTT.

V usage is TRBV14 and J usage is TRBJ2-7; D gene ambiguous. Trimming shortened V by 0 bases and J by 5 bases, and 5 bases separated the two germline ends. CDR1 SGHDN and CDR2 FVKESK come from the germline V gene. This CDR3 is 12 amino acids long. The CDR3 here is CASSQEGNEQYF. The CDR3 DNA reads as TGTGCCAGCAGCCAAGAGGGAAACGAGCAGTACTTC.